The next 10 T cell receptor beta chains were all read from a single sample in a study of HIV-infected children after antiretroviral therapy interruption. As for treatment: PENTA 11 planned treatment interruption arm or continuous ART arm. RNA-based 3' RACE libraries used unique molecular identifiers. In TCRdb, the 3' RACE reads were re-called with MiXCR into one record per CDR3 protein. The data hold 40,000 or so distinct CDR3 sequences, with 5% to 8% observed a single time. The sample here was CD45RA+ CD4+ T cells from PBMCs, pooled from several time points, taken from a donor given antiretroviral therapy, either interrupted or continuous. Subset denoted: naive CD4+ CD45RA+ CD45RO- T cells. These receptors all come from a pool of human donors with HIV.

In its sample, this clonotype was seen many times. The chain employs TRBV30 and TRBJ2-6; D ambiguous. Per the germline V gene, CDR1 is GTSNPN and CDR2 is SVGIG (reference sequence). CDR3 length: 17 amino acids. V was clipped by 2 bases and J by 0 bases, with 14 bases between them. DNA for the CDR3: TGTGCCTGGAGTCCCGGGCCCGACCTCTCTGGGGCCAACGTCCTGACTTTC. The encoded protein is CAWSPGPDLSGANVLTF.

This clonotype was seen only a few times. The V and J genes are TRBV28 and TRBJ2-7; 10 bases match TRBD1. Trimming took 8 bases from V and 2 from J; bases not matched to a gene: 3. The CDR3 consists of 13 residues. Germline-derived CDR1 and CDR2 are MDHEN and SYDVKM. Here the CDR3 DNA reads TGTGCCAGCGGGGACAGGGGAGCCTACGAGCAGTACTTC. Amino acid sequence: CASGDRGAYEQYF.

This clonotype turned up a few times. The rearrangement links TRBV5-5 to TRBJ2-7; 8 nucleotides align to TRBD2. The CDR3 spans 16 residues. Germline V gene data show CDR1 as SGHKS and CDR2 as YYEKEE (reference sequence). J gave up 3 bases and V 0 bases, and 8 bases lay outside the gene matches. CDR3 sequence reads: CASSLAESGRGYEQYF. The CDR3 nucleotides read TGTGCCAGCAGCTTGGCCGAAAGCGGGAGAGGCTACGAGCAGTACTTC.

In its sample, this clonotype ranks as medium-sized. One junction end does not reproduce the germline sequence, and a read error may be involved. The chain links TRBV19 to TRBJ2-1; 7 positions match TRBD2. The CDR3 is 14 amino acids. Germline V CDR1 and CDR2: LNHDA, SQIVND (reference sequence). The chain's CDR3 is CASSIQGGYAEQFF. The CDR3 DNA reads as TGTGCCAGCAGTATCCAGGGAGGGTATGCTGAGCAGTTCTTC. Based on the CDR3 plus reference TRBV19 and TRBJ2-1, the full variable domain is DGGITQSPKYLFRKEGQNVTLSCEQNLNHDAMYWYRQDPGQGLRLIYYSQIVNDFQKGDIAEGYSVSREKKESFPLTVTSAQKNPTAFYLCASSIQGGYAEQFFGPGTRLTVL.

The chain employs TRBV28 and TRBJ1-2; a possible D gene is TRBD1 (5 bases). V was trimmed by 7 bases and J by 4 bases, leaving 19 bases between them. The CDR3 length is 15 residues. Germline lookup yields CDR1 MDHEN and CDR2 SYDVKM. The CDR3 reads CASTTDNGFRYGYTF. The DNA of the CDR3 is TGTGCCAGCACGACAGATAATGGTTTTCGCTATGGCTACACCTTC.

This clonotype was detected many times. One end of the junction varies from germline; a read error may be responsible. The CDR3 DNA reads as TGTGCAAGCAGCTCGGGGACTGGGGGTAGTCAAAACACCTTGTACTTT. Its translation is CASSSGTGGSQNTLYF. The chain recombines TRBV12-3 or TRBV12-4 with TRBJ2-4, with D maybe TRBD2 (6 bases). The CDR3 has 16 residues.

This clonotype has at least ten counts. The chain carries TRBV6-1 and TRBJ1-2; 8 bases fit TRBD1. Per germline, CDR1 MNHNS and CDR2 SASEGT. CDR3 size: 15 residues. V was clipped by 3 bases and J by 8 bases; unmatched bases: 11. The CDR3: CASSETPGQGSGYTF. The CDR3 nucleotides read TGTGCCAGCAGTGAGACCCCCGGACAGGGATCGGGCTACACCTTC.

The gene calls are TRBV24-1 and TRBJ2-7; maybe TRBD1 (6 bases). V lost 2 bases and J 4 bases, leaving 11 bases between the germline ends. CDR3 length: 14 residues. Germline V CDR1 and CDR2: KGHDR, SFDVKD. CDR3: CATSDYRDTYEQYF. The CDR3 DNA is TGTGCCACCAGTGATTACCGGGACACGTACGAGCAGTACTTC.

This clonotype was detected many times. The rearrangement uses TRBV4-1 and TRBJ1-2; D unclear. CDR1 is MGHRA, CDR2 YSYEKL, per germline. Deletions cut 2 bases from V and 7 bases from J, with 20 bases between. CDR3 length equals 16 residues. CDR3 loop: CASSQSPLTWEGGYTF. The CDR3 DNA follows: TGCGCCAGCAGCCAATCCCCCCTGACGTGGGAAGGTGGCTACACCTTC.

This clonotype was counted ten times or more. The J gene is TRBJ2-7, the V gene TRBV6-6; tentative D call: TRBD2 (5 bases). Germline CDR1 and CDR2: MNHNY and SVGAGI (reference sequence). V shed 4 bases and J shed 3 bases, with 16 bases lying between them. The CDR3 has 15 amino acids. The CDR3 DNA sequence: TGTGCCAGCAGTTCCCTGCGGACGGGGATCTACGAGCAGTACTTC. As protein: CASSSLRTGIYEQYF.